The clone carrying this T cell receptor (beta chain) was recorded at least ten times. Its matching antigen is unknown. CDR3 length: 17 residues. Germline V gene data show CDR1 as SGHRS and CDR2 as YFSETQ. V lost 0 bases to trimming and J lost 0 bases, with 14 bases between them. The sample belongs to a study of T-cell reconstitution after alpha-beta-depleted transplantation in children. Findings of the study overall: Reportedly, roughly two months post-transplant, alpha-beta T cells arose from several hundred expanded graft clones. Several patients had high TCRbeta diversity at day 60; it came from surviving recipient T cells and thymic progenitors. One year after transplant, T-cell counts and diversity came mostly from newly produced T cells.

TCRbeta library preparation incorporated unique molecular identifiers. TCRdb reprocessed the PCR reads via MiXCR and lists one record per CDR3 protein. Counted here are hundreds of thousands of distinct CDR3 sequences, about 11% occurring once; the ten biggest clones make up 2% to 2.5%. The V call is TRBV5-1, the J call TRBJ2-3, with unresolved D. The sequenced sample was PBMCs, obtained before TCRalphabeta/CD19-depleted stem cell transplant. The TCR comes from a child aged 2 to 9 with inherited bone marrow failure, due to receive a stem cell transplant. The CDR3 loop reads CASSLVPVDGSTDTQYF. The CDR3 bases are TGCGCCAGCAGCTTGGTCCCGGTGGATGGCAGCACAGATACGCAGTATTTT.